A single sample is the source of the 32 T cell receptor beta chains below, sequenced in a study of control samples from healthy donors and cancer patients. Produced via immunoSEQ multiplex PCR; TCRdb's table is partial and in-frame only. The data contain about 98,000 clones, 70% to 80% of them singletons. The sequenced sample was blood. These receptors originate from a woman aged 25 to 39 in good health.

V and J are TRBV18 and TRBJ1-4; 9 bases map to TRBD1. The CDR3 contains 16 residues. Germline CDR1 and CDR2: KGHSH and LQKENI. The V segment lost 3 bases and the J segment 4 bases; nucleotides outside the gene matches: 6. As DNA, the CDR3 is TGTGCCAGCTCACCGAAGTCGGGACAGGGTAATGAAAAACTGTTTTTT. It codes for CASSPKSGQGNEKLFF.

The V gene is TRBV11-3, the J gene TRBJ2-6; possible D gene TRBD2, 5 bases. Trimming stripped 4 bases from V and 0 bases from J, with 7 bases between. Germline assignment: CDR1 SGHNT and CDR2 YENEEA. This CDR3 is built from 15 residues. CDR3 nucleotides: TGTGCCAGCAGCTCGGGGATCTCTGGGGCCAACGTCCTGACTTTC. It translates to CASSSGISGANVLTF.

This clone turned up a few times. The chain is built from TRBV12-3 or TRBV12-4 and TRBJ2-3; D gene ambiguous. The ends were cut back, 6 bases at V and 5 bases at J, with 6 bases in the middle. This CDR3 has 11 amino acids. CDR3 nucleotides: TGTGCCAGCAGGAACAGAGATACGCAGTATTTT. As protein: CASRNRDTQYF.

The rearrangement joins TRBV30 to TRBJ2-7; D assignment may be TRBD1 or TRBD2 (5 bases each). The CDR3 is made up of 17 amino acids. V shed 1 base and J shed 0 bases, with 19 bases lying between them. The germline V gene encodes CDR1 GTSNPN and CDR2 SVGIG (reference sequence). The chain's CDR3 is CAWSGKALGVLSYEQYF. In DNA, the CDR3 is TGTGCCTGGAGTGGGAAGGCTTTGGGGGTTCTCTCCTACGAGCAGTACTTC.

The genes are TRBV10-1 and TRBJ2-2, with D hard to call. The CDR3 has 14 amino acids. Trimming removed 0 bases at V and 7 bases at J, with 9 bases between. CDR1 is WNHNN and CDR2 is SYGVQD in the germline V gene (reference sequence). DNA of the CDR3: TGCGCCAGCAGTGAGTCGGGGTTAGACGGGGAGCTGTTTTTT. The encoded protein is CASSESGLDGELFF.

The chain uses TRBV19 and TRBJ1-6; no firm D call. Per germline, CDR1 LNHDA and CDR2 SQIVND (reference sequence). CDR3 length: 12 amino acids. V shed 4 bases and J shed 5 bases, with 3 bases lying between them. The CDR3 loop is CASSTDNSPLHF. CDR3 in DNA: TGTGCCAGTAGTACAGATAATTCACCCCTCCACTTT.

The chain employs TRBV24-1 and TRBJ1-1, with 9 positions matching TRBD1. The CDR3 runs 13 residues. Germline V lookup: CDR1 KGHDR, CDR2 SFDVKD. V was clipped by 8 bases and J by 5 bases; unmatched bases: 5. The CDR3: CATTKTGGTEAFF. The CDR3 DNA sequence: TGTGCCACCACCAAGACAGGGGGGACTGAAGCTTTCTTT.

The chain combines TRBV14 with TRBJ1-3; D call uncertain. The V end was cut by 4 bases, the J end by 0 bases, with 16 bases between. CDR1 is SGHDN and CDR2 is FVKESK in the germline V gene. This CDR3 contains 17 residues. Here the CDR3 DNA reads TGTGCCAGCAGCCCGAGGGATAACTGGAGCTCTGGAAACACCATATATTTT. Translating it yields CASSPRDNWSSGNTIYF.

The rearrangement uses TRBV7-9 and TRBJ1-1; TRBD1 might be the D (5 bases). V lost 1 base and J 4 bases, leaving 13 bases between the germline ends. Germline V gene lookup returns CDR1 SEHNR and CDR2 FQNEAQ (reference sequence). This CDR3 is 15 amino acids long. The CDR3 DNA reads as TGTGCCAGCAGCTTAGGACGGAGGGGTGGCACTGAAGCTTTCTTT. It is translated as CASSLGRRGGTEAFF.

The chain is built from TRBV6-5 and TRBJ1-5; 8 bases line up with TRBD1. The germline CDR1 and CDR2 sequences are MNHEY and SVGAGI. This CDR3 contains 15 residues. Germline trimming cut 6 bases from V and 6 bases from J; bases unmatched to any gene: 10. CDR3 in amino acids: CASRPQGGFTQPQHF. The CDR3 nucleotides are TGTGCCAGCAGGCCACAGGGGGGCTTCACTCAGCCCCAGCATTTT.

The table lists this clone with a count of one. The J gene is TRBJ1-2, the V gene TRBV7-2; 9 positions agree with TRBD1. The CDR3 consists of 15 residues. Germline V gene lookup returns CDR1 SGHTA and CDR2 FQGNSA. The ends lost 2 bases at V and 4 bases at J; junction bases unmatched: 5. CDR3 sequence (DNA): TGTGCCAGCAGCTTAACGGGACAGGGCACCTATGGCTACACCTTC. Translating gives CASSLTGQGTYGYTF. Based on the CDR3 plus reference TRBV7-2 and TRBJ1-2, the full variable domain is GAGVSQSPSNKVTEKGKDVELRCDPISGHTALYWYRQSLGQGLEFLIYFQGNSAPDKSGLPSDRFSAERTGGSVSTLTIQRTQQEDSAVYLCASSLTGQGTYGYTFGSGTRLTVV.

The rearrangement joins TRBV9 to TRBJ2-3; 7 nucleotides match TRBD2. The CDR3 covers 16 residues. Germline CDR1 SGDLS, CDR2 YYNGEE. Trimming removed 4 bases from V and 3 bases from J; junction bases left unmatched: 11. Here the CDR3 DNA reads TGTGCCAGCAGCTCCACGAATAGCGGGCTTACAGATACGCAGTATTTT. Amino acid sequence: CASSSTNSGLTDTQYF. Filled out from reference TRBV9 and TRBJ2-3, the complete variable domain reads DSGVTQTPKHLITATGQRVTLRCSPRSGDLSVYWYQQSLDQGLQFLIQYYNGEERAKGNILERFSAQQFPDLHSELNLSSLELGDSALYFCASSSTNSGLTDTQYFGPGTRLTVL.

In its sample, this clone was seen once. The chain combines TRBV7-2 with TRBJ2-5; D is unclear. The germline gives CDR1 SGHTA, CDR2 FQGNSA. V was trimmed by 2 bases and J by 2 bases, leaving 12 bases between them. The CDR3 extends over 15 amino acids. DNA of the CDR3: TGTGCCAGCAGCTTACAGACCAGGAGTCAAGAGACCCAGTACTTC. Its translation is CASSLQTRSQETQYF.

The chain is built from TRBV3-1 (or the pseudogene TRBV3-2) and TRBJ2-3; D call uncertain. There are 14 residues in the CDR3. Trimming took off 5 bases at V and 5 bases at J, with 14 bases between the two ends. CDR1 and CDR2 (germline): LGHDT, YNNKEL (reference sequence). CDR3 in amino acids: CASSSTTQGDTQYF. CDR3 nucleotide sequence: TGTGCCAGCAGCTCAACTACGCAAGGAGATACGCAGTATTTT.

This chain uses TRBV5-4 with TRBJ2-3, with 10 bases fitting TRBD2. Germline-derived CDR1 and CDR2 are SGHNT and YYREEE (reference sequence). J gave up 5 bases and V 5 bases, and 8 bases lay outside the gene matches. This CDR3 region has 15 residues. CDR3 nucleotides: TGTGCCAGCAGTCGAGCGGGGGGGTACGAAGATACGCAGTATTTT. Amino acid sequence: CASSRAGGYEDTQYF.

The table lists this clone with a count of one. The genes are TRBV9 and TRBJ2-5, with TRBD2 matching 14 bases. The CDR3 length is 16 residues. V gave up 3 bases and J gave up 4 bases; unmatched junction bases: 5. Looked up from germline, CDR1 is SGDLS and CDR2 is YYNGEE. The CDR3 region is CASSGTSGGFGETQYF. The CDR3 nucleotides are TGTGCCAGCAGCGGGACTAGCGGGGGGTTCGGAGAGACCCAGTACTTC.

This clone was recorded a few times. This chain joins TRBV11-2 and TRBJ1-5; 10 bases are a match to TRBD1. The CDR3 has 14 residues. The V and J ends lost 5 bases and 8 bases, in that order; junction bases with no gene match: 6. Germline assignment: CDR1 SGHAT and CDR2 FQNNGV. CDR3 sequence: CASSLGQGSKPQHF. The CDR3 DNA reads as TGTGCCAGCAGCCTGGGACAGGGGAGCAAGCCCCAGCATTTT.

V gene TRBV6-5 combines with J gene TRBJ1-1; D is unresolved. The CDR3 runs to 14 residues. V was clipped by 6 bases and J by 1 base, with 12 bases between them. CDR1 and CDR2 (germline): MNHEY, SVGAGI. CDR3 bases: TGTGCCAGCAGCCGAGCCGGAGAGAACACTGAAGCTTTCTTT. It yields the protein CASSRAGENTEAFF.

The chain couples TRBV7-8 to TRBJ1-3; 7 bases map to TRBD1. V dropped 5 bases and J dropped 7; count of bases not matched to a gene: 2. This CDR3 comprises 12 residues. The germline CDR1 and CDR2 sequences are SGHVS and FQNEAQ. CDR3 loop: CASSPGGNTIYF. CDR3 bases: TGTGCCAGCAGCCCAGGGGGGAACACCATATATTTT.

The chain recombines TRBV29-1 with TRBJ1-5; D gene ambiguous. V was shortened by 4 bases and J by 4 bases, with 2 bases between the two germline ends. The CDR3 is 10 amino acids. The germline CDR1 and CDR2 sequences are SQVTM and ANQGSEA. Here the CDR3 reads CSVGNQPQHF. Written as DNA, the CDR3 is TGCAGCGTTGGGAATCAGCCCCAGCATTTT.

The V and J genes are TRBV13 and TRBJ2-3, with 12 nucleotides matching TRBD2. V dropped 5 bases and J dropped 2; count of bases not matched to a gene: 5. The CDR3 has 16 amino acids. Germline lookup yields CDR1 PRHDT and CDR2 FYEKMQ (reference sequence). CDR3 in DNA: TGTGCCAGCAGCCGACGGACTAGCGGGGTCACAGATACGCAGTATTTT. Protein product: CASSRRTSGVTDTQYF. Using reference TRBV13 and TRBJ2-3 for the parts outside the CDR3, the full variable domain is AAGVIQSPRHLIKEKRETATLKCYPIPRHDTVYWYQQGPGQDPQFLISFYEKMQSDKGSIPDRFSAQQFSDYHSELNMSSLELGDSALYFCASSRRTSGVTDTQYFGPGTRLTVL.

The chain links TRBV30 to TRBJ2-1, with D perhaps TRBD2 (6 bases). The CDR3 is 15 amino acids. Looked up from germline, CDR1 is GTSNPN and CDR2 is SVGIG (reference sequence). The V end lost 3 bases, the J end lost 1 base, and 13 bases lay between the germline ends. The DNA for the CDR3 is TGTGCCTGGAGGCGACCCCGGGGGTCCTACAATGAGCAGTTCTTC. Residues: CAWRRPRGSYNEQFF.

This clone was seen a single time. J is TRBJ1-2 and V is TRBV29-1; 10 bases agree with TRBD1. CDR1 and CDR2 (germline): SQVTM, ANQGSEA. V was clipped by 7 bases and J by 1 base; unmatched bases: 6. The CDR3 sequence is 14 residues long. The CDR3 DNA sequence: TGCAGCGCAGTCCGGGACAGGGGTAACTATGGCTACACCTTC. As protein: CSAVRDRGNYGYTF.

The rearrangement links TRBV2 to TRBJ1-2; 8 nucleotides align to TRBD1. V gave up 8 bases and J gave up 4 bases; unmatched junction bases: 9. CDR1 and CDR2 from the germline V gene are SNHLY and FYNNEI. The CDR3 extends over 14 amino acids. The CDR3 reads CASPRAGGSYGYTF. In DNA form, the CDR3 reads TGTGCCAGCCCCAGAGCAGGGGGCAGCTATGGCTACACCTTC.

The J gene is TRBJ1-2, the V gene TRBV21-1; the table's D call, TRBD1, has no DNA check behind it. TRBV21-1 is termed a pseudogene. The CDR3 is 18 residues long. DNA for the CDR3: TGTGCCAGCAATACTACACGGGACAGGGGCGCTTCTTTCTATGGCTACACCTTC. Encoded protein: CASNTTRDRGASFYGYTF.

V gene TRBV6-5 combines with J gene TRBJ1-6; maybe TRBD1 (5 bases). V shed 6 bases and J shed 6 bases, with 12 bases lying between them. This CDR3 comprises 14 residues. Per germline, CDR1 MNHEY and CDR2 SVGAGI. For the CDR3, the DNA is TGTGCCAGCAGCACGGGGAGGGGTAATTCACCCCTCCACTTT. This codes for CASSTGRGNSPLHF.

This clone showed up just once. The V and J genes are TRBV19 and TRBJ1-5; D not certain. V gave up 8 bases and J gave up 4 bases, with 12 bases separating them. The CDR3 consists of 13 residues. CDR1 is LNHDA, CDR2 SQIVND, per germline (reference sequence). As DNA, the CDR3 is TGTGCCAGTGAGGACCCGGGAAATCAGCCCCAGCATTTT. Translated, it gives CASEDPGNQPQHF.

This chain uses TRBV2 with TRBJ1-1; unclear D gene. The CDR3 covers 12 residues. The V end lost 10 bases, the J end lost 5 bases, and 14 bases lay between the germline ends. The germline gives CDR1 SNHLY, CDR2 FYNNEI. The CDR3 region has the DNA TGTGCCACCGGACCCGAGGTAACTGAAGCTTTCTTT. Its protein product is CATGPEVTEAFF.

The chain joins TRBV27 to TRBJ2-1; possible D gene TRBD1, 6 bases. Trimming took off 2 bases at V and 7 bases at J, with 12 bases between the two ends. This CDR3 is built from 14 residues. Germline V gives CDR1 MNHEY, CDR2 SMNVEV (reference sequence). CDR3 protein: CASSLGGHKNEQFF. The CDR3 nucleotides read TGTGCCAGCAGTTTAGGGGGCCACAAGAATGAGCAGTTCTTC.

The genes are TRBV5-5 and TRBJ1-2; D gene ambiguous. The CDR3 length is 14 residues. CDR1 is SGHKS and CDR2 is YYEKEE in the germline V gene (reference sequence). Trimming stripped 2 bases from V and 8 bases from J, with 16 bases between. The CDR3 reads CASSLSVGSEGYTF. CDR3 nucleotide sequence: TGTGCCAGCAGCTTATCGGTCGGGTCGGAAGGCTACACCTTC.

The genes are TRBV5-1 and TRBJ2-1; D possibly corresponds to TRBD2 (6 bases). Germline V gene lookup returns CDR1 SGHRS and CDR2 YFSETQ. V lost 4 bases, J lost 8 bases, and 16 bases lay in between. The CDR3 sequence is 14 residues long. The CDR3 DNA reads as TGCGCCAGCAGCCCCCGGAGGGCAGCCGATGAGCAGTTCTTC. Protein: CASSPRRAADEQFF.

The chain joins TRBV6-6 to TRBJ2-3; 13 nucleotides match TRBD2. CDR3 length equals 16 residues. V trimming: 3 bases; J trimming: 5 bases; junction bases outside the gene matches: 5. Germline V gene sequence: CDR1 MNHNY, CDR2 SVGAGI (reference sequence). CDR3 loop: CASSYGLAGAGDTQYF. Here the CDR3 DNA reads TGTGCCAGCAGTTATGGACTAGCGGGGGCGGGAGATACGCAGTATTTT.